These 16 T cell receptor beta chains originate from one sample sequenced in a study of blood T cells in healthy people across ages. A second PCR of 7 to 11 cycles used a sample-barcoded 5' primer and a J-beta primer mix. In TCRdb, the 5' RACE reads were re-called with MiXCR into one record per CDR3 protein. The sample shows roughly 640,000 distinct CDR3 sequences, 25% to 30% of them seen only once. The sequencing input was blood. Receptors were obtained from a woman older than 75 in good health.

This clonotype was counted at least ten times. CDR3 sequence (DNA): TGCAGTGCGAAGGGACAGACGTACAATGAGCAGTTCTTC. This encodes CSAKGQTYNEQFF. The chain joins TRBV20-1 to TRBJ2-1; 7 bases are a match to TRBD1. Looked up from germline, CDR1 is DFQATT and CDR2 is SNEGSKA (reference sequence). The CDR3 contains 13 residues. The V segment lost 6 bases and the J segment 4 bases; nucleotides outside the gene matches: 6.

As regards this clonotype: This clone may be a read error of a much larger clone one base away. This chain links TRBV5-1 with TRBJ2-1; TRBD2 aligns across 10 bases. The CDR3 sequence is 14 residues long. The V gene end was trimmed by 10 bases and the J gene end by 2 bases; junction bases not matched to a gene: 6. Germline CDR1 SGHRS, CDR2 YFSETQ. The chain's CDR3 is CASESGGAYNEQFF. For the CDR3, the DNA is TGCGCCTCCGAGAGCGGGGGGGCCTACAATGAGCAGTTCTTC.

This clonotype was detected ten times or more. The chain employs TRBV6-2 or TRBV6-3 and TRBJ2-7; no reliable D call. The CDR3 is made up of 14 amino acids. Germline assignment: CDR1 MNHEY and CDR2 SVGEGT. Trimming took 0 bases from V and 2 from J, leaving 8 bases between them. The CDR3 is CASSYSGSTYEQYF. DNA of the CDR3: TGTGCCAGCAGTTACTCGGGATCTACCTACGAGCAGTACTTC.

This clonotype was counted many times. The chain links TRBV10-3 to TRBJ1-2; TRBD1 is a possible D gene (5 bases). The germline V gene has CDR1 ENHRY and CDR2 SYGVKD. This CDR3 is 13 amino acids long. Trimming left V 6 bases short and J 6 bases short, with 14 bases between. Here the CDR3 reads CAIRGEEVDGYTF. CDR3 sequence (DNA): TGTGCCATCAGGGGGGAGGAGGTGGATGGCTACACCTTC.

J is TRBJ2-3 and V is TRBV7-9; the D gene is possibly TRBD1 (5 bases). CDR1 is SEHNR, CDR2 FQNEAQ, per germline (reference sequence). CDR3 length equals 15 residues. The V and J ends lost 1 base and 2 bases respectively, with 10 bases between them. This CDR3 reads CASSLGYRNTDTQYF. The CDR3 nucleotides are TGTGCCAGCAGCTTAGGTTACAGGAACACAGATACGCAGTATTTT.

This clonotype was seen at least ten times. The DNA for the CDR3 is TGCAGTGCTAGAGACCGCATTGACAGGGCCTATGGCTACACCTTC. It codes for CSARDRIDRAYGYTF. The chain couples TRBV20-1 to TRBJ1-2; 7 nucleotides line up with TRBD1. The V segment lost 0 bases and the J segment 4 bases; nucleotides outside the gene matches: 8. Germline V gene data show CDR1 as DFQATT and CDR2 as SNEGSKA (reference sequence). The CDR3 is 15 residues long.

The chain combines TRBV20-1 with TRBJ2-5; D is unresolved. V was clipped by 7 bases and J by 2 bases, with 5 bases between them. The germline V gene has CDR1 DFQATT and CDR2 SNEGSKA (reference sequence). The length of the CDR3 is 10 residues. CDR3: CSGQQETQYF. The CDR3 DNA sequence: TGCAGTGGGCAGCAAGAGACCCAGTACTTC.

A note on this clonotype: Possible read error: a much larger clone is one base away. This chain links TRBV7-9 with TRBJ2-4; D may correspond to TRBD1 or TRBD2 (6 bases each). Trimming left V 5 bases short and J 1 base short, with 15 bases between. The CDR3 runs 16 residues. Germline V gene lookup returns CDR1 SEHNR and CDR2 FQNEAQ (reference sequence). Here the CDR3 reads CASSPRRGLAKNIQYF. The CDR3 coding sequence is TGTGCCAGCAGCCCTAGGAGGGGGTTGGCCAAAAACATTCAGTACTTC.

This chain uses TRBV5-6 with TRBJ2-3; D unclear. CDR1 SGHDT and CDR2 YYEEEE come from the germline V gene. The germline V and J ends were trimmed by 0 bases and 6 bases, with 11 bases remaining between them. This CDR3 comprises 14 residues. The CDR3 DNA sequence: TGTGCCAGCAGCTTGGAGCAGCTTATGGATACGCAGTATTTT. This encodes CASSLEQLMDTQYF.

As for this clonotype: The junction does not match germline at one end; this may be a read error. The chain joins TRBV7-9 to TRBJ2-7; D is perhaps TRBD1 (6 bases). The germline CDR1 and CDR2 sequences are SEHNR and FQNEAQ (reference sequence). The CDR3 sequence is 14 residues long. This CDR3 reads CASSFGQPSCEQYF. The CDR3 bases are TGTGCCAGCAGCTTCGGACAGCCCTCCTGCGAGCAGTACTTC. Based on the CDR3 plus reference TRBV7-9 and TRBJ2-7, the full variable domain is DTGVSQNPRHKITKRGQNVTFRCDPISEHNRLYWYRQTLGQGPEFLTYFQNEAQLEKSRLLSDRFSAERPKGSFSTLEIQRTEQGDSAMYLCASSFGQPSCEQYFGPGTRLTVT.

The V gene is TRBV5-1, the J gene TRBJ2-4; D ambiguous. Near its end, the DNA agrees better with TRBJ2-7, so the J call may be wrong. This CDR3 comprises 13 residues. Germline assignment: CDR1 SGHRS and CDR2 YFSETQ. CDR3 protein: CASSFTPGYEQYF. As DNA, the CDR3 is TGCGCCAGCAGCTTTACACCGGGCTACGAGCAGTACTTC.

The CDR3 spells CASSVSSGRHQETQYF. DNA of the CDR3: TGTGCCAGCAGCGTATCTTCAGGGCGTCACCAAGAGACCCAGTACTTC. V gene TRBV9 combines with J gene TRBJ2-5; TRBD1 is a possible D gene (5 bases). CDR1 is SGDLS, CDR2 YYNGEE, per germline. The V end lost 1 base, the J end lost 0 bases, and 13 bases lay between the germline ends. The CDR3 runs 16 residues.

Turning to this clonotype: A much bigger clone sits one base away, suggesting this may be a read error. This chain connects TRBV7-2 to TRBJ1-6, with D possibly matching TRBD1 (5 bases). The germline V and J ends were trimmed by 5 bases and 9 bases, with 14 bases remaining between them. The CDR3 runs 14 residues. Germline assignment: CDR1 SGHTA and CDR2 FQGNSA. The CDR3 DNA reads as TGTGCCAGCAGCCCGATTCAGGGTAGTTCACCCCTCCACTTT. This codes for CASSPIQGSSPLHF.

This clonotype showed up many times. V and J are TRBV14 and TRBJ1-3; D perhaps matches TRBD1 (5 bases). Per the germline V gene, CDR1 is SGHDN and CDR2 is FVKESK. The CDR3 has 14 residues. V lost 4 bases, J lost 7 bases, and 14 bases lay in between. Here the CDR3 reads CASSPDTSGNTIYF. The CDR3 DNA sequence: TGTGCCAGCAGCCCGGACACCTCAGGGAACACCATATATTTT.

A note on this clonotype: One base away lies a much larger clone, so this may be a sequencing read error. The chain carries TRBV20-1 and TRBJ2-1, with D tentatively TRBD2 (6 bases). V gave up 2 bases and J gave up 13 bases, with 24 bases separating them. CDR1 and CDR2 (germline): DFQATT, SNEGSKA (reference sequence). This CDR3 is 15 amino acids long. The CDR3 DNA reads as TGCAGTGCTAGATCCGGGGGTGATATCCAAGAGACCCAGTTCTTC. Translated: CSARSGGDIQETQFF.

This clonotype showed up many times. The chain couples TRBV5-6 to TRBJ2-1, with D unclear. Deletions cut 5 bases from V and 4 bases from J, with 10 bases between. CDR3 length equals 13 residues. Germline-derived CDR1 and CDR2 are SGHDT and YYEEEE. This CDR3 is CASRQLQYNEQFF. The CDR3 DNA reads TGTGCCAGCAGACAGTTACAATACAATGAGCAGTTCTTC.